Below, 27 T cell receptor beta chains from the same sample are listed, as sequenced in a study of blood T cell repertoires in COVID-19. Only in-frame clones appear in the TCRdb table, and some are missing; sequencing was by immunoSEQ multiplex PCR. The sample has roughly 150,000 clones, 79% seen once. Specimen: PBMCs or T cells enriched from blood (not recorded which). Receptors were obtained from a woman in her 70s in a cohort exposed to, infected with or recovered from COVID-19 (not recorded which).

The CDR3 sequence: CASSFGGPGGYGYTF. CDR3 sequence (DNA): TGTGCCAGCAGTTTTGGGGGCCCTGGGGGTTACGGCTACACCTTC. J is TRBJ1-2 and V is TRBV28; possible D gene TRBD1, 6 bases. Deletions cut 3 bases from V and 8 bases from J, with 19 bases between. The CDR3 runs to 15 residues. The V gene's germline CDR1 is MDHEN and CDR2 SYDVKM.

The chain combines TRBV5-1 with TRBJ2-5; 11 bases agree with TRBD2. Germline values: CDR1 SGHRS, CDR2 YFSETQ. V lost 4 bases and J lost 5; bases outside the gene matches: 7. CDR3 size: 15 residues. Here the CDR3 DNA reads TGCGCCAGCAGCACATTAGCGGGAGGGCCGGAGACCCAGTACTTC. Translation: CASSTLAGGPETQYF.

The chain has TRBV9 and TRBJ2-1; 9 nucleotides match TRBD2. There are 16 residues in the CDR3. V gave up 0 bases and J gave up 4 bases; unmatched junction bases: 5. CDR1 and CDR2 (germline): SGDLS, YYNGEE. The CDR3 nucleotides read TGTGCCAGCAGCGTAGAGGCGGGAGGGTTTTACAATGAGCAGTTCTTC. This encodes CASSVEAGGFYNEQFF.

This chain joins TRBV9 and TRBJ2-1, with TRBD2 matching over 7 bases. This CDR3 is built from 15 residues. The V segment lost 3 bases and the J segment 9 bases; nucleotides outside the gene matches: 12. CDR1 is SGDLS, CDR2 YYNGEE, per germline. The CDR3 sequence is CASSENSGTWSEQFF. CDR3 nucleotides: TGTGCCAGCAGCGAGAACAGCGGGACCTGGAGTGAGCAGTTCTTC.

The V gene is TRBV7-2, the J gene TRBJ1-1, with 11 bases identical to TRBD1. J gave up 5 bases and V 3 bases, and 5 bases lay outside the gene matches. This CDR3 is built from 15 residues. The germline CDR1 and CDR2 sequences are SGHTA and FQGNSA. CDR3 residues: CASSFWTGGRTEAFF. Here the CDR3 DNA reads TGTGCCAGCAGCTTTTGGACAGGGGGCCGTACTGAAGCTTTCTTT.

The CDR3 DNA reads as TGTGCCAGCAGCTTAGCGGGAGGGCCAGTTTTCAATGAGCAGTTCTTC. Its protein is CASSLAGGPVFNEQFF. V and J are TRBV7-9 and TRBJ2-1; TRBD2 aligns across 7 bases. This CDR3 has 16 residues. V lost 0 bases, J lost 6 bases, and 8 bases stayed unmatched. From germline, CDR1 is SEHNR and CDR2 FQNEAQ (reference sequence).

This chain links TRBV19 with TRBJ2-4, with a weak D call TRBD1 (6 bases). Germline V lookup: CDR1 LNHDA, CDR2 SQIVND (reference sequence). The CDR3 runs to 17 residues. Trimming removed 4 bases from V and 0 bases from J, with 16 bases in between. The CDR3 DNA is TGTGCCAGTAGTAGCACCCGACAGGTGCTAGCCAAAAACATTCAGTACTTC. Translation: CASSSTRQVLAKNIQYF.

CDR3 amino acids: CASSLWLAGIRWNEQFF. In DNA form, the CDR3 reads TGTGCCAGCAGCTTGTGGCTAGCGGGAATTCGTTGGAATGAGCAGTTCTTC. The chain joins TRBV7-2 to TRBJ2-1; 9 bases match TRBD2. CDR3 length equals 17 residues. Germline V gives CDR1 SGHTA, CDR2 FQGNSA. The J segment lost 7 bases and the V segment lost 3 bases, leaving 13 bases of the junction unmatched. The entire variable domain, with the rest obtained from reference TRBV7-2 and TRBJ2-1, is as follows: GAGVSQSPSNKVTEKGKDVELRCDPISGHTALYWYRQSLGQGLEFLIYFQGNSAPDKSGLPSDRFSAERTGGSVSTLTIQRTQQEDSAVYLCASSLWLAGIRWNEQFFGPGTRLTVL.

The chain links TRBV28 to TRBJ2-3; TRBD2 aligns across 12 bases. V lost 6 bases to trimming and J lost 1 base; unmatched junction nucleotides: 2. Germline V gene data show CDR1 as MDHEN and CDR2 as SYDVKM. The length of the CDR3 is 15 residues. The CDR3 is CASRLAGGGTDTQYF. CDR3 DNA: TGTGCCAGCAGGCTAGCGGGGGGGGGCACAGATACGCAGTATTTT.

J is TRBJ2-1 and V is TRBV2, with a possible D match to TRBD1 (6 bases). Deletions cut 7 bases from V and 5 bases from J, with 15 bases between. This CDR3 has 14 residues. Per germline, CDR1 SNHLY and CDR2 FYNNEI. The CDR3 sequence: CASIGQRTNNEQFF. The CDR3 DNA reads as TGTGCCAGCATCGGACAGCGGACCAACAATGAGCAGTTCTTC.

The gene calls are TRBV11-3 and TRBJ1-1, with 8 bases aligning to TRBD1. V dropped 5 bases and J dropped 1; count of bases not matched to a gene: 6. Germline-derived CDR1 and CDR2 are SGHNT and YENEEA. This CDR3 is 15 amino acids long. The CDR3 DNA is TGTGCCAGCAGCCTACTTGGACAGGGGAACACTGAAGCTTTCTTT. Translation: CASSLLGQGNTEAFF.

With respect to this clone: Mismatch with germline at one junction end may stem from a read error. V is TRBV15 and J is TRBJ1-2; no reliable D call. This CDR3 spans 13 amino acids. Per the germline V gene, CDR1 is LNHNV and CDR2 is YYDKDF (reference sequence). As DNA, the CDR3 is TGTGCCACCAGCAGAGAGGCCTTAAGCGGCTATACCTTC. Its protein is CATSREALSGYTF.

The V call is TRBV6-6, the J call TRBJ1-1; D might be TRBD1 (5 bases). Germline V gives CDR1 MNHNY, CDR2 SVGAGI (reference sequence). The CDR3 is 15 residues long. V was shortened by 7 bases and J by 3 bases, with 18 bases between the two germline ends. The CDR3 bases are TGTGCCAGCACCTCAAGCAGGGTTCGGGACACTGAAGCTTTCTTT. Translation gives CASTSSRVRDTEAFF.

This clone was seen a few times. The CDR3 protein is CASSGTVNYEQYF. CDR3 sequence (DNA): TGTGCCAGCAGTGGGACAGTAAACTACGAGCAGTACTTC. This chain links TRBV2 with TRBJ2-7, with a tentative D call TRBD1 (6 bases). CDR1 and CDR2 from the germline V gene are SNHLY and FYNNEI. This CDR3 spans 13 amino acids. The V gene lost 4 bases and the J gene lost 3 bases, with 10 bases spanning the gap.

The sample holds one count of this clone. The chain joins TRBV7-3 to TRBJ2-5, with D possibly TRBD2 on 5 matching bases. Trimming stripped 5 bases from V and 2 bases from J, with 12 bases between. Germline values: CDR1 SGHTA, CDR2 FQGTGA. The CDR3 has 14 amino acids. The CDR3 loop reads CASSPGRGQETQYF. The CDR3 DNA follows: TGTGCCAGCAGCCCGGGTAGAGGGCAAGAGACCCAGTACTTC.

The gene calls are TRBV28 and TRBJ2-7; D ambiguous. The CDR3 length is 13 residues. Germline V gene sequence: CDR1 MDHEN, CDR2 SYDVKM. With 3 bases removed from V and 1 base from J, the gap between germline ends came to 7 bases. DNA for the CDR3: TGTGCCAGCAGTTTCCCAAATTCCTACGAGCAGTACTTC. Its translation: CASSFPNSYEQYF.

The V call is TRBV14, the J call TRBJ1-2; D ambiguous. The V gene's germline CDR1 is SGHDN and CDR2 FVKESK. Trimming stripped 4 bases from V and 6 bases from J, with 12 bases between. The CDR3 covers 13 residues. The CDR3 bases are TGTGCCAGCAGCCCCCGGGGATATGATGGCTACACCTTC. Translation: CASSPRGYDGYTF.

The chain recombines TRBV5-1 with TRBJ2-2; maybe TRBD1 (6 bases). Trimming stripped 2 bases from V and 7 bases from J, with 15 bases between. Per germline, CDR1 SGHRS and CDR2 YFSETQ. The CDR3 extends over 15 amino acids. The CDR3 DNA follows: TGCGCCAGCAGCTTCCACAGGGTGAAGGACGGGGAGCTGTTTTTT. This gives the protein CASSFHRVKDGELFF.

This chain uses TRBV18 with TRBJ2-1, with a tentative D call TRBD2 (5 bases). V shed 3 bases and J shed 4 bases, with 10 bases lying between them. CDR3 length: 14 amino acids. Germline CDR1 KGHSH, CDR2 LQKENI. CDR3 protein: CASSPEVRYNEQFF. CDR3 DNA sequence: TGTGCCAGCTCACCGGAGGTGAGGTACAATGAGCAGTTCTTC.

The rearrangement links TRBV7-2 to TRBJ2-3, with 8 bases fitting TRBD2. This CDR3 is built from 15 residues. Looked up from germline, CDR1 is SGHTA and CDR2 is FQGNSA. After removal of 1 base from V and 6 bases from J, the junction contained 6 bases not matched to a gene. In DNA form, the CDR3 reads TGTGCCAGCAGCTTAGAAGCGGGAGTATATGATACGCAGTATTTT. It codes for CASSLEAGVYDTQYF.

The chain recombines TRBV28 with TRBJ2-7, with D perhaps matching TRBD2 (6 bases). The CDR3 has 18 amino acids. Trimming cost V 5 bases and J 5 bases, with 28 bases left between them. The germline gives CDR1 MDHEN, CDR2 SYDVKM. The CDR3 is CASSTHTTSGHLLDEQYF. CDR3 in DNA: TGTGCCAGCAGTACCCATACAACAAGCGGGCACTTGCTGGACGAGCAGTACTTC.

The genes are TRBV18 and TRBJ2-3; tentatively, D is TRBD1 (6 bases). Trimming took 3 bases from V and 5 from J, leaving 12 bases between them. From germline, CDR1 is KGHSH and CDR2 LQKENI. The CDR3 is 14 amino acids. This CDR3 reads CASSPIGRGDTQYF. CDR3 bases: TGTGCCAGCTCACCTATCGGCAGGGGAGATACGCAGTATTTT.

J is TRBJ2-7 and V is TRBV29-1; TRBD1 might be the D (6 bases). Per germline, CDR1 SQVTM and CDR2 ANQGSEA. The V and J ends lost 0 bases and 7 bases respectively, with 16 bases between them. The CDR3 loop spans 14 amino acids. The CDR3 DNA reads TGCAGCGTTGAAGATCGACAGGTTCCTGGTGAGCAGTACTTC. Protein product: CSVEDRQVPGEQYF.

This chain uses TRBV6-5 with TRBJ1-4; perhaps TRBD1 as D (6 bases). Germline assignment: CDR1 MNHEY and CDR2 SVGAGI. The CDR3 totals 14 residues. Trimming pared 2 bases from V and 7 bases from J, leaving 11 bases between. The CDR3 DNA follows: TGTGCCAGCAGTTACGGGGGGGCCTTTGAAAAACTGTTTTTT. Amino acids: CASSYGGAFEKLFF.

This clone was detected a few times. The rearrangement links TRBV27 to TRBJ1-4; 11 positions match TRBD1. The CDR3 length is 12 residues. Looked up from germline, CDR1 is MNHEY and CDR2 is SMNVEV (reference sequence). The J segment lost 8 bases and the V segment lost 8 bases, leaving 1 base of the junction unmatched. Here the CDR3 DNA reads TGTGCCAGCCGGACAGGGGGCGAAAAACTGTTTTTT. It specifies CASRTGGEKLFF.

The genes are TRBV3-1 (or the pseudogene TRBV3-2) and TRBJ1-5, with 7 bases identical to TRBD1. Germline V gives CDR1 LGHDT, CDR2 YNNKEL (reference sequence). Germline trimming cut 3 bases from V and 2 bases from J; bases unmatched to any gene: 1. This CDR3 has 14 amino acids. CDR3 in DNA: TGTGCCAGCAGCCACGGACAGGGCAATCAGCCCCAGCATTTT. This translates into CASSHGQGNQPQHF.

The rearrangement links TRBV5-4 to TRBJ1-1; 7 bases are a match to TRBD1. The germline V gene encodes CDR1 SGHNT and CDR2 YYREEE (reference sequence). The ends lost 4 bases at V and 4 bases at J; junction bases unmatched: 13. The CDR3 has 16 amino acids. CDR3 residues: CASSPRGGAGVTEAFF. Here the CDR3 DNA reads TGTGCCAGCAGCCCGCGAGGGGGCGCTGGGGTCACTGAAGCTTTCTTT.